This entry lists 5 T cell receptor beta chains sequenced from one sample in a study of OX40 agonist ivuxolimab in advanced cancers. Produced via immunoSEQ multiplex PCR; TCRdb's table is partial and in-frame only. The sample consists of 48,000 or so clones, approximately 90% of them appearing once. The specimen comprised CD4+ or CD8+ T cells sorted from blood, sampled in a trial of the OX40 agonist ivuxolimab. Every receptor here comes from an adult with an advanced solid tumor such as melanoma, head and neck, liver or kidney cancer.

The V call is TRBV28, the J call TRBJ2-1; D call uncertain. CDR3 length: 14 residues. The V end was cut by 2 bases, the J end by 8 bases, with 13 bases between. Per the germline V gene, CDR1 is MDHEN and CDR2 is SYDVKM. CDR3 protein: CASSLTGEKDEQFF. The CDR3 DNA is TGTGCCAGCAGTTTAACTGGGGAAAAGGATGAGCAGTTCTTC.

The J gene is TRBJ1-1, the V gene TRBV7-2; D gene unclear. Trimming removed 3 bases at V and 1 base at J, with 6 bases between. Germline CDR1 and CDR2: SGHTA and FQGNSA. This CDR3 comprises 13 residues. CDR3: CASSLYENTEAFF. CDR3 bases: TGTGCCAGCAGCTTGTATGAGAACACTGAAGCTTTCTTT.

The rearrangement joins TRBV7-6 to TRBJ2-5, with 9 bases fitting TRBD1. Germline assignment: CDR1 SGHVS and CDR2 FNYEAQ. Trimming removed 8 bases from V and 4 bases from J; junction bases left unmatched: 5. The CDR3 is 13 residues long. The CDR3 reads CASGGQGPETQYF. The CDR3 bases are TGTGCCAGCGGAGGACAGGGGCCAGAGACCCAGTACTTC.

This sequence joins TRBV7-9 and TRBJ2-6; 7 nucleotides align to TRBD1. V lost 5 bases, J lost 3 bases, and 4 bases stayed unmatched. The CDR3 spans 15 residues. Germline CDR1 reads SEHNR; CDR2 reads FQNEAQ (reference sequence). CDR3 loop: CASSRDRDGANVLTF. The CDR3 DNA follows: TGTGCCAGCAGCCGAGACAGGGATGGGGCCAACGTCCTGACTTTC.

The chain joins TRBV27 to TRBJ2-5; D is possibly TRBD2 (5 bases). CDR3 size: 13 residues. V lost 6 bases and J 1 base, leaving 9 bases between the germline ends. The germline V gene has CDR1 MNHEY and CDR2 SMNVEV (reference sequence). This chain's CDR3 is CASSLGSQETQYF. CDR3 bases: TGTGCCAGCAGCCTGGGGAGCCAAGAGACCCAGTACTTC.